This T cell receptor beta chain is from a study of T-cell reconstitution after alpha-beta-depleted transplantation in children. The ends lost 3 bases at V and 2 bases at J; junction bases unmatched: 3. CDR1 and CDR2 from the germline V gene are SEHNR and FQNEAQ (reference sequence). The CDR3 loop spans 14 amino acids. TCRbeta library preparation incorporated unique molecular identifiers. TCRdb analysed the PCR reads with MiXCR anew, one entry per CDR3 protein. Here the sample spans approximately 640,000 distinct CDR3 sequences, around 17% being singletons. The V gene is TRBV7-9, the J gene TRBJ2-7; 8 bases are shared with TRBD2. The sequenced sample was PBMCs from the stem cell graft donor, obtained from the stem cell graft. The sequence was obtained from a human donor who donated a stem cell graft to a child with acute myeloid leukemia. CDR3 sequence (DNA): TGTGCCAGCAGCTTCCGGGGGGGAACCTACGAGCAGTACTTC. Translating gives CASSFRGGTYEQYF.